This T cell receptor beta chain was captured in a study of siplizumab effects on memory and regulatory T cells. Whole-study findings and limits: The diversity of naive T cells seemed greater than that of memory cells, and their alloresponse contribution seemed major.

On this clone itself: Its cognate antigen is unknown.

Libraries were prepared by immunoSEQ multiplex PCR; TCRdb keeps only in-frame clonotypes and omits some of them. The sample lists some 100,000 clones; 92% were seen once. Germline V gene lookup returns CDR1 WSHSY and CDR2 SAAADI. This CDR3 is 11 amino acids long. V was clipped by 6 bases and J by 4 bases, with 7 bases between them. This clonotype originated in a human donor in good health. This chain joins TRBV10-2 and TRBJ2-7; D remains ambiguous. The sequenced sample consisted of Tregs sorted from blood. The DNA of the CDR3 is TGCGCCAGCAGCCACGCTTACGAGCAGTACTTC. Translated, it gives CASSHAYEQYF.